These 32 T cell receptor beta chains were sequenced from one sample in a study of blood T cell repertoires in COVID-19. The method was immunoSEQ multiplex PCR; TCRdb's version includes in-frame clones alone and lacks a portion of them. Among hundreds of thousands of clones listed, around 87% were seen once. What was sequenced was PBMCs or T cells enriched from blood (not recorded which). Receptors originate from a woman aged 18-29 years who had recovered from COVID-19.

This chain joins TRBV7-2 and TRBJ1-2; TRBD1 is a possible D gene (5 bases). V lost 2 bases and J 3 bases, leaving 13 bases between the germline ends. The CDR3 extends over 15 amino acids. Germline loops: CDR1 SGHTA, CDR2 FQGNSA. The CDR3 DNA sequence: TGTGCCAGCAGCTTATCAGGGCCCCCCTACTATGGCTACACCTTC. It encodes CASSLSGPPYYGYTF.

This sequence joins TRBV5-1 and TRBJ1-2; D is unresolved. Germline V gives CDR1 SGHRS, CDR2 YFSETQ. Trimming removed 1 base at V and 1 base at J, with 8 bases between. The CDR3 length is 14 residues. CDR3 residues: CASSLNSLNYGYTF. The CDR3 nucleotides are TGCGCCAGCAGCTTGAACAGCCTTAACTATGGCTACACCTTC.

The chain links TRBV10-3 to TRBJ1-1, with TRBD1 as a possible D gene (6 bases). Germline V gene data show CDR1 as ENHRY and CDR2 as SYGVKD. The CDR3 runs 14 residues. Trimming took 3 bases from V and 6 from J, leaving 14 bases between them. CDR3 sequence reads: CAISETGLGAEAFF. The CDR3 DNA reads as TGTGCCATCAGTGAAACAGGGTTAGGGGCTGAAGCTTTCTTT.

DNA for the CDR3: TGCGCCAGCAGCGAACAGACAACTAATGAAAAACTGTTTTTT. It translates to CASSEQTTNEKLFF. The chain joins TRBV4-1 to TRBJ1-4; D remains unclear. Trimming pared 5 bases from V and 0 bases from J, leaving 7 bases between. Germline V gene sequence: CDR1 MGHRA, CDR2 YSYEKL. The CDR3 extends over 14 amino acids.

This sequence joins TRBV7-8 and TRBJ2-3, with a weak D call TRBD2 (6 bases). The CDR3 length is 11 residues. Germline-derived CDR1 and CDR2 are SGHVS and FQNEAQ. Between the trimmed V and J ends, which lost 11 bases and 3 bases, there was a span of 9 bases. The CDR3 DNA is TGTGCCTCCCGGGGGACAGATACGCAGTATTTT. It is translated as CASRGTDTQYF.

V usage is TRBV3-1 (or the pseudogene TRBV3-2) and J usage is TRBJ1-1; maybe TRBD1 (5 bases). The CDR3 contains 14 residues. V gave up 2 bases and J gave up 1 base, with 8 bases separating them. Germline V gene data show CDR1 as LGHDT and CDR2 as YNNKEL (reference sequence). The CDR3 nucleotides read TGTGCCAGCAGCCAACAGGGCGGGAACACTGAAGCTTTCTTT. Translating it yields CASSQQGGNTEAFF.

The chain links TRBV4-1 to TRBJ2-1; TRBD1 matches at 9 bases. The CDR3 is 16 amino acids. Germline CDR1 MGHRA, CDR2 YSYEKL. V was pared by 1 base and J by 4 bases, with 5 bases of the junction left unmatched. The CDR3 reads CASSQAPGQGYNEQFF. As DNA, the CDR3 is TGCGCCAGCAGCCAAGCCCCGGGACAGGGATACAATGAGCAGTTCTTC.

The J gene is TRBJ1-2, the V gene TRBV28, with 7 bases matching TRBD1. Germline CDR1 reads MDHEN; CDR2 reads SYDVKM. The CDR3 runs to 14 residues. Losses at the gene ends were 5 bases for V and 6 bases for J; bases not matched to a gene: 9. The DNA of the CDR3 is TGTGCCAGCAGTCAACAGGGGAGGTTAGATGGCTACACCTTC. Translated, it gives CASSQQGRLDGYTF.

The V and J genes are TRBV6-5 and TRBJ2-5; the D is unclear. Germline CDR1 and CDR2: MNHEY and SVGAGI. Trimming pared 0 bases from V and 2 bases from J, leaving 10 bases between. The CDR3 consists of 15 residues. CDR3 nucleotide sequence: TGTGCCAGCAGTTACTCTCTCCTGACTCAAGAGACCCAGTACTTC. This sequence encodes CASSYSLLTQETQYF.

This chain links TRBV2 with TRBJ1-1; TRBD1 matches at 9 bases. This CDR3 is 14 amino acids long. CDR1 and CDR2 from the germline V gene are SNHLY and FYNNEI. The J segment lost 5 bases and the V segment lost 6 bases, leaving 7 bases of the junction unmatched. The CDR3 DNA is TGTGCCAGCAGCGACAGGGGGAGGGATACTGAAGCTTTCTTT. Its protein product is CASSDRGRDTEAFF.

The chain carries TRBV9 and TRBJ2-3, with TRBD2 identical over 12 bases. Germline V gene sequence: CDR1 SGDLS, CDR2 YYNGEE. The CDR3 has 15 amino acids. J lost 6 bases, V lost 3 bases, and 5 bases had no gene match. The CDR3 region has the DNA TGTGCCAGCAGCGCCGCTCTAGCGGGGGGGGATACGCAGTATTTT. It specifies CASSAALAGGDTQYF.

The V gene is TRBV2, the J gene TRBJ1-2, with a weak D call TRBD1 (6 bases). This CDR3 is built from 13 residues. Germline loops: CDR1 SNHLY, CDR2 FYNNEI. Trimming stripped 5 bases from V and 1 base from J, with 8 bases between. In DNA, the CDR3 is TGTGCCAGCAGTACGGACAGTAACTATGGCTACACCTTC. It codes for CASSTDSNYGYTF.

The chain combines TRBV2 with TRBJ1-5; TRBD1 is a possible D gene (5 bases). CDR1 is SNHLY, CDR2 FYNNEI, per germline. V shed 6 bases and J shed 0 bases, with 9 bases lying between them. The CDR3 extends over 14 amino acids. CDR3 bases: TGTGCCAGCAGGGAGGGGCTTAGCAATCAGCCCCAGCATTTT. This encodes CASREGLSNQPQHF.

This clone was seen just once. The rearrangement links TRBV7-2 to TRBJ2-3; possibly TRBD2 for D (5 bases). This CDR3 is built from 14 residues. Germline V CDR1 and CDR2: SGHTA, FQGNSA. The germline V and J ends were trimmed by 2 bases and 2 bases, with 8 bases remaining between them. The CDR3 DNA sequence: TGTGCCAGCAGCTTAACGGGGTTCACAGATACGCAGTATTTT. Residues: CASSLTGFTDTQYF.

V gene TRBV30 combines with J gene TRBJ1-1, with D unclear. The germline V gene encodes CDR1 GTSNPN and CDR2 SVGIG (reference sequence). With 8 bases removed from V and 6 bases from J, the gap between germline ends came to 10 bases. The CDR3 has 10 amino acids. The CDR3 sequence: CAILQAEAFF. CDR3 coding DNA: TGTGCCATACTCCAGGCTGAAGCTTTCTTT.

The chain uses TRBV6-1 and TRBJ1-2; D possibly corresponds to TRBD1 (6 bases). The V end was cut by 1 base, the J end by 4 bases, with 10 bases between. The CDR3 is 14 amino acids. The germline V gene has CDR1 MNHNS and CDR2 SASEGT. The CDR3 reads CASSEVGGSYGYTF. CDR3 in DNA: TGTGCCAGCAGTGAAGTTGGGGGCAGCTATGGCTACACCTTC.

This rearrangement joins TRBV5-8 to TRBJ2-5; D gene uncertain. V was pared by 4 bases and J by 5 bases, with 12 bases between. The CDR3 is 13 amino acids. Germline V gene data show CDR1 as SGHTS and CDR2 as YDEGEE. CDR3 amino acids: CASSPLFVETQYF. The CDR3 nucleotides are TGTGCCAGCAGCCCCCTTTTTGTGGAGACCCAGTACTTC.

This chain links TRBV7-2 with TRBJ2-1; TRBD1 is a possible D gene (5 bases). V dropped 7 bases and J dropped 0 bases, with 10 bases sitting between them. This CDR3 contains 14 residues. CDR1 and CDR2 from the germline V gene are SGHTA and FQGNSA. As DNA, the CDR3 is TGTGCCAGCACTCCGGACACCTCCTACAATGAGCAGTTCTTC. Translating gives CASTPDTSYNEQFF.

The J gene is TRBJ2-1, the V gene TRBV9, with D possibly being TRBD1 (5 bases). With 0 bases removed from V and 7 bases from J, the gap between germline ends came to 11 bases. Germline assignment: CDR1 SGDLS and CDR2 YYNGEE. This CDR3 is built from 14 residues. This chain's CDR3 is CASSVALGVNEQFF. Here the CDR3 DNA reads TGTGCCAGCAGCGTAGCGTTAGGGGTGAATGAGCAGTTCTTC.

The chain joins TRBV7-9 to TRBJ1-2; TRBD1 agrees at 8 bases. The trim removed 5 bases at V and 1 base at J, leaving 3 bases unmatched. This CDR3 is built from 14 residues. The V gene's germline CDR1 is SEHNR and CDR2 FQNEAQ (reference sequence). The chain's CDR3 is CASSKDRDNYGYTF. CDR3 bases: TGTGCCAGCAGCAAGGACAGGGATAACTATGGCTACACCTTC.

The genes are TRBV28 and TRBJ2-7, with 9 bases matching TRBD2. The CDR3 loop spans 13 amino acids. The V and J ends lost 9 bases and 7 bases, in that order; junction bases with no gene match: 10. CDR1 and CDR2 from the germline V gene are MDHEN and SYDVKM. The CDR3 DNA reads TGTGCCAGTAGCGGCGGGGGGGCGAGGGAGCAGTACTTC. Translated: CASSGGGAREQYF.

The chain links TRBV15 to TRBJ1-2, with no clear D. The CDR3 has 12 residues. The germline V and J ends were trimmed by 3 bases and 2 bases, with 4 bases remaining between them. Germline lookup yields CDR1 LNHNV and CDR2 YYDKDF (reference sequence). The CDR3 DNA sequence: TGTGCCACCAGCAGGGAGAACTATGGCTACACCTTC. Encoded protein: CATSRENYGYTF.

The chain uses TRBV28 and TRBJ2-2; the D is unclear. The germline V gene has CDR1 MDHEN and CDR2 SYDVKM. CDR3 length: 14 amino acids. V was pared by 4 bases and J by 0 bases, with 6 bases between. The CDR3 coding sequence is TGTGCCAGCAGTTCCTATACGAACACCGGGGAGCTGTTTTTT. Amino acid sequence: CASSSYTNTGELFF.

The V and J genes are TRBV5-1 and TRBJ2-3; possible D gene TRBD2, 6 bases. V was cut by 0 bases and J by 3 bases, with 8 bases left in between. The CDR3 extends over 14 amino acids. CDR1 is SGHRS, CDR2 YFSETQ, per germline. CDR3 protein: CASSLGGVTDTQYF. CDR3 in DNA: TGCGCCAGCAGCTTGGGCGGGGTAACAGATACGCAGTATTTT.

The chain carries TRBV12-3 or TRBV12-4 and TRBJ2-2; no firm D call. V lost 2 bases and J lost 4, with 5 bases in between. CDR3 length equals 13 residues. CDR3 coding DNA: TGTGCCAGCAGTTTAATAGCCACCGGGGAGCTGTTTTTT. Translating gives CASSLIATGELFF.

V is TRBV21-1 and J is TRBJ1-1; the table's D call, TRBD1, has no DNA check behind it. TRBV21-1 has pseudogene status. There are 15 residues in the CDR3. CDR3 protein: CASSKALVRNTEAFF. The DNA of the CDR3 is TGTGCCAGCAGCAAAGCTTTGGTCAGGAACACTGAAGCTTTCTTT.

This chain joins TRBV7-3 and TRBJ2-1; TRBD2 aligns across 9 bases. The CDR3 runs 15 residues. Germline CDR1 SGHTA, CDR2 FQGTGA. The ends lost 2 bases at V and 5 bases at J; junction bases unmatched: 4. CDR3 region: CASSLWLAGNNEQFF. The CDR3 DNA reads as TGTGCCAGCAGCTTATGGCTAGCGGGGAACAATGAGCAGTTCTTC.

The chain links TRBV5-1 to TRBJ2-2; 8 bases map to TRBD2. Germline V gives CDR1 SGHRS, CDR2 YFSETQ. There are 16 residues in the CDR3. J gave up 2 bases and V 3 bases, and 6 bases lay outside the gene matches. CDR3 DNA sequence: TGCGCCAGCAGCTCGGGGGGGAGACCTAACACCGGGGAGCTGTTTTTT. This codes for CASSSGGRPNTGELFF.

The rearrangement links TRBV6-5 to TRBJ1-2; 9 nucleotides match TRBD1. V lost 2 bases to trimming and J lost 1 base; unmatched junction nucleotides: 5. Germline V gene sequence: CDR1 MNHEY, CDR2 SVGAGI. CDR3 length equals 16 residues. CDR3 bases: TGTGCCAGCAGTTACGGATTGGGACAGGGTAACTATGGCTACACCTTC. Protein: CASSYGLGQGNYGYTF.

This chain connects TRBV3-1 (or the pseudogene TRBV3-2) to TRBJ2-5; 8 nucleotides agree with TRBD2. Germline trimming cut 6 bases from V and 4 bases from J; bases unmatched to any gene: 7. CDR3 length equals 14 residues. CDR1 is LGHDT, CDR2 YNNKEL, per germline (reference sequence). DNA of the CDR3: TGTGCCAGCAGTCCCCAGGGACTAGGAGAGACCCAGTACTTC. This codes for CASSPQGLGETQYF.

This chain joins TRBV11-2 and TRBJ1-1; perhaps TRBD1 as D (5 bases). This CDR3 has 11 amino acids. Germline V lookup: CDR1 SGHAT, CDR2 FQNNGV. With 3 bases removed from V and 8 bases from J, the gap between germline ends came to 7 bases. CDR3 in DNA: TGTGCCAGCAGCTTTCGGGGGGAAGCTTTCTTT. Translation gives CASSFRGEAFF.

The rearrangement joins TRBV28 to TRBJ1-6; unclear D gene. The V and J ends lost 5 bases and 10 bases respectively, with 15 bases between them. The germline CDR1 and CDR2 sequences are MDHEN and SYDVKM. The CDR3 has 14 amino acids. This CDR3 is CASSDAGFSSPLHF. DNA of the CDR3: TGTGCCAGCAGTGACGCCGGGTTCTCCTCACCCCTCCACTTT.